This TCR beta chain is from a study of long-term antiretroviral therapy in people with HIV. Whole-study findings and limits: Blood specimens, gathered between about 2004 and 2018, were possibly obtained under older ART regimens.

A note on this clone: As yet, its antigen is unknown.

V lost 2 bases and J 2 bases, leaving 7 bases between the germline ends. The CDR3 has 13 amino acids. The germline gives CDR1 MNHNS, CDR2 SASEGT. Before they underwent DNA extraction, samples held roughly 0.95-11 million cryopreserved PBMC. Survey level was the resolution at which the v3.0 immunoSEQ assay ran. Each sample aimed for roughly 35,000-50,000 sequenced T-cell genomes. The data were produced by immunoSEQ multiplex PCR, yet TCRdb's version contains in-frame clones alone and is incomplete. The sample consists of 17,000 or so clones, around 89% of them appearing once. The chain links TRBV6-1 to TRBJ2-7, with D unclear. The sequenced sample was unsorted PBMCs, obtained 4.2 years after starting antiretroviral therapy. The receptor was derived from a man aged 50-60 years with HIV. CDR3: CASSESGTYEQYF. CDR3 DNA: TGTGCCAGCAGTGAATCGGGCACCTACGAGCAGTACTTC.